This record looks at one TCR beta chain sequence and its context. The antigen is not known. Generation of TCR cDNA used 5'RACE template switching (which added a universal primer site and UMIs). Each CDR3 protein gets one entry after TCRdb re-called the 5' RACE reads with MiXCR. Altogether 300,000 or so distinct CDR3 sequences are present, 10% to 15% being singletons, with the ten largest covering about 0.51%. Germline CDR1 SGHRS, CDR2 YFSETQ. With 7 bases removed from V and 0 bases from J, the gap between germline ends came to 8 bases. CDR3 length equals 12 residues. The data are from a study of T cells after yellow fever vaccination. Findings and caveats of the study: Although the secondary response was weaker, it peaked faster, at day 5 versus 15. In FACS-sorted repertoires, abundant clonotypes from the bulk population could appear as contaminants. Boosting was followed by the reappearance of most primary-vaccination clones (just under 97% CD4, about 90% CD8).

The chain combines TRBV5-1 with TRBJ2-7, with D unclear. This specimen was CD4+ T cells sorted from PBMCs, taken 45 days after the yellow fever booster vaccination. This clonotype originated in a man under 40 who received the YFV17D yellow fever vaccine. CDR3 sequence reads: CASGPSSYEQYF. The CDR3 DNA follows: TGCGCCAGCGGACCGAGCTCCTACGAGCAGTACTTC. The full variable domain, its missing parts supplied by reference TRBV5-1 and TRBJ2-7, is KAGVTQTPRYLIKTRGQQVTLSCSPISGHRSVSWYQQTPGQGLQFLFEYFSETQRNKGNFPGRFSGRQFSNSRSEMNVSTLELGDSALYLCASGPSSYEQYFGPGTRLTVT.